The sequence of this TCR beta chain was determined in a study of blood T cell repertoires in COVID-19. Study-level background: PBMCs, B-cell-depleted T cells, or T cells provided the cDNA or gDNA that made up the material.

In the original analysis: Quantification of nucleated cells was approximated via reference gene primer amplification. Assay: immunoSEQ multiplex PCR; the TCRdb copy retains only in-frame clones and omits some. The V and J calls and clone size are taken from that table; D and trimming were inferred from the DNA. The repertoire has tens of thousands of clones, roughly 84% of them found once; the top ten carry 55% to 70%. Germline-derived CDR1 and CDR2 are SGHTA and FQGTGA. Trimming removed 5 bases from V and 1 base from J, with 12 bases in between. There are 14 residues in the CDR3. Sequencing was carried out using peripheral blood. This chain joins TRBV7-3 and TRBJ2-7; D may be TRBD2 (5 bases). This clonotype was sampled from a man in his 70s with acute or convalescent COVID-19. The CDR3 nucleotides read TGTGCCAGCAGCAGCATACCGGGATCCTACGAGCAGTACTTC. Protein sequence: CASSSIPGSYEQYF.